This T cell receptor beta chain was sequenced in a study of radiation and T cells in renal cell carcinoma. Time point denoted: baseline pretreatment blood. Stated treatment: 15 Gy SBRT to primary tumor, nephrectomy 4 weeks later. This clone was seen only a few times. Assay: immunoSEQ multiplex PCR; the TCRdb copy retains only in-frame clones and omits some. The sample shows just over 95,000 clones, around 88% of them seen only once. Germline lookup yields CDR1 MNHEY and CDR2 SMNVEV (reference sequence). CDR3 size: 12 residues. V lost 0 bases, J lost 7 bases, and 3 bases lay in between. J is TRBJ2-2 and V is TRBV27; D ambiguous. This clonotype originated in a man over 45 with renal cell carcinoma. Sample: blood, taken from a patient whose treatment included radiotherapy and nephrectomy. CDR3 amino acids: CASSLSFGELFF. CDR3 in DNA: TGTGCCAGCAGTTTATCATTCGGGGAGCTGTTTTTT.